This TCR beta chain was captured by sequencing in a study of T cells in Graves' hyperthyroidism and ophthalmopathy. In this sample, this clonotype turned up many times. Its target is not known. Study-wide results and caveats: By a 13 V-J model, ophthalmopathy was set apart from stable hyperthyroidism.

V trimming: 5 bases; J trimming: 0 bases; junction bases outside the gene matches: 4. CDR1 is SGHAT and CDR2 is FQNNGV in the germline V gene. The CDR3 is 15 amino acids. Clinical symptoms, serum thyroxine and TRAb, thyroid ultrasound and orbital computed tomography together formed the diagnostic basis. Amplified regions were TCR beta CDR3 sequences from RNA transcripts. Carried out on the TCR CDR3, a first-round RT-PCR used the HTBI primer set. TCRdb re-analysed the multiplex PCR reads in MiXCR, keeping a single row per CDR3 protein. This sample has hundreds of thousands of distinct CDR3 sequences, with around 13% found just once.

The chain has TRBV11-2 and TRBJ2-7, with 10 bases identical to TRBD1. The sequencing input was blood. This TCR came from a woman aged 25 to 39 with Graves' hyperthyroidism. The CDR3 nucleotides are TGTGCCAGCAGCGGACAGGGGGATCACTCCTACGAGCAGTACTTC. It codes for CASSGQGDHSYEQYF.